This T cell receptor (beta chain) was sequenced in a study of CD8 T cells in ankylosing spondylitis. This CDR3 region has 14 residues. Per germline, CDR1 MNHEY and CDR2 SMNVEV (reference sequence). Trimming left V 5 bases short and J 4 bases short, with 14 bases between. This clonotype was detected many times. The antigen is not known. Study outcomes and limitations: About 8 highly homologous variants made up a TCR beta motif, and this motif appeared characteristic of ankylosing spondylitis blood.

Making use of molecular barcodes, quantitative 5'-RACE generated TCR beta libraries. In TCRdb, the 5' RACE reads were re-called with MiXCR into one record per CDR3 protein. Seen here are roughly 490,000 distinct CDR3 sequences, under 5.5% observed once, and the top ten hold roughly 3.2%. This rearrangement joins TRBV27 to TRBJ1-1; D is unresolved. The specimen sequenced was blood, either unsorted or a sorted T cell fraction (not recorded which). This clonotype was obtained from a male donor with ankylosing spondylitis. The CDR3: CASSPLGFITEAFF. Written as DNA, the CDR3 is TGTGCCAGCAGTCCTTTGGGGTTTATCACTGAAGCTTTCTTT.